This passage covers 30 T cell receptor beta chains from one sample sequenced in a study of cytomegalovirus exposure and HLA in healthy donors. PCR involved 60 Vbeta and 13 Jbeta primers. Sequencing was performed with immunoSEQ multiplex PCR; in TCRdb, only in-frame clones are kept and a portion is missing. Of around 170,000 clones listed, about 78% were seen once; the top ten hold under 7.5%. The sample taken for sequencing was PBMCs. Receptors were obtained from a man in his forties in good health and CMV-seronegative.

The CDR3 loop is CASSPQGRDNQPQHF. Here the CDR3 DNA reads TGTGCCAGCAGCCCCCAGGGGAGGGACAATCAGCCCCAGCATTTT. This chain links TRBV7-9 with TRBJ1-5, with D perhaps matching TRBD1 (6 bases). V was cut by 5 bases and J by 3 bases, with 14 bases left in between. Germline V gene lookup returns CDR1 SEHNR and CDR2 FQNEAQ (reference sequence). The CDR3 covers 15 residues.

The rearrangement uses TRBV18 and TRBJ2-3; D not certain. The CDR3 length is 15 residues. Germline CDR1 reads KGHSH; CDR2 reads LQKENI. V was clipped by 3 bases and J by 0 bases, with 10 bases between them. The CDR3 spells CASSPLVPSTDTQYF. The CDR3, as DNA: TGTGCCAGCTCACCTCTAGTCCCTAGCACAGATACGCAGTATTTT.

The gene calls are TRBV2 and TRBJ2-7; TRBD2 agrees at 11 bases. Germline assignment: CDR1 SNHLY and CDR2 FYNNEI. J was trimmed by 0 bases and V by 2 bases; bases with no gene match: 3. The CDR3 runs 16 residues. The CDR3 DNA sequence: TGTGCCAGCAGTGAATGGACTAGCGGGTTCTCCTACGAGCAGTACTTC. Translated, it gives CASSEWTSGFSYEQYF.

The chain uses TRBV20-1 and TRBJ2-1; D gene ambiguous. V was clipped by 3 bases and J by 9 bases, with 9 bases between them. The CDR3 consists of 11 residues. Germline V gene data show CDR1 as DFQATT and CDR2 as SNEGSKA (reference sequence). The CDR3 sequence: CSARVEFEQFF. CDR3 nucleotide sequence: TGCAGTGCTAGGGTAGAATTTGAGCAGTTCTTC.

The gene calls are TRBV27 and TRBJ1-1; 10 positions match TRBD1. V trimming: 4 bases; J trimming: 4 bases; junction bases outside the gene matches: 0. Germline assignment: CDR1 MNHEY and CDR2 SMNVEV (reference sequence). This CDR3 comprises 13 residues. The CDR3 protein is CASSWTGGTEAFF. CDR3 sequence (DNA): TGTGCCAGCAGTTGGACAGGGGGCACTGAAGCTTTCTTT.

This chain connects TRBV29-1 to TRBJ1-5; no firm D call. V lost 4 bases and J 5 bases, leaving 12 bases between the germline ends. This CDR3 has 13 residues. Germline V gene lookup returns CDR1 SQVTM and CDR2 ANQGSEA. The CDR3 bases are TGCAGCGTTGGACGGGGTAGGGATCAGCCCCAGCATTTT. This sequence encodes CSVGRGRDQPQHF.

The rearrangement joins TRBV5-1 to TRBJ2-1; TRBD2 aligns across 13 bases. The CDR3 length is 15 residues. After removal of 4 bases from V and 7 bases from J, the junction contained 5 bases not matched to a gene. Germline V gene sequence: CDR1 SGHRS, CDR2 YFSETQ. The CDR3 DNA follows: TGCGCCAGCAGCCTCATGACTAGCGGGGGGAATGAGCAGTTCTTC. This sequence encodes CASSLMTSGGNEQFF.

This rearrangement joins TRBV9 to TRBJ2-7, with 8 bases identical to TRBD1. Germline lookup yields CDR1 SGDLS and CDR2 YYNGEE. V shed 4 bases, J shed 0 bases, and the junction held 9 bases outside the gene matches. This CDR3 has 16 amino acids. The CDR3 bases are TGTGCCAGCAGCCCCCGGCCGGGACAGGTCTCCTACGAGCAGTACTTC. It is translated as CASSPRPGQVSYEQYF.

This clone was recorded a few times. CDR3 in amino acids: CASSRAGGREETQYF. The CDR3 nucleotides are TGTGCCAGCTCCCGGGCGGGGGGGCGGGAAGAGACCCAGTACTTC. This sequence joins TRBV6-1 and TRBJ2-5, with 9 bases identical to TRBD2. CDR1 and CDR2 (germline): MNHNS, SASEGT. The J segment lost 3 bases and the V segment lost 8 bases, leaving 10 bases of the junction unmatched. This CDR3 comprises 15 residues.

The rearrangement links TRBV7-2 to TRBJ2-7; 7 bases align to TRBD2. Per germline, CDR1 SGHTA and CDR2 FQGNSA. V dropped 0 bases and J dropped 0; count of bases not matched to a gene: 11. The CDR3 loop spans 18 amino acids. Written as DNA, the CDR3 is TGTGCCAGCAGCTTAGCCGGGGATCGGGGGGTCAACTCCTACGAGCAGTACTTC. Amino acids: CASSLAGDRGVNSYEQYF.

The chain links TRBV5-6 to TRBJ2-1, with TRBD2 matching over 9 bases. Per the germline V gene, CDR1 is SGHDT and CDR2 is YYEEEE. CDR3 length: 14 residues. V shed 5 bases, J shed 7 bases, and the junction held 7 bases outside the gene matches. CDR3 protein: CASRSSGGSNEQFF. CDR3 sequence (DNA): TGTGCCAGCAGGTCCAGCGGGGGGTCGAATGAGCAGTTCTTC.

This CDR3 is CASSQANPRNTEAFF. CDR3 nucleotide sequence: TGTGCCAGCAGCCAAGCTAATCCAAGGAACACTGAAGCTTTCTTT. This chain connects TRBV14 to TRBJ1-1, with unresolved D. CDR1 and CDR2 from the germline V gene are SGHDN and FVKESK. Trimming took 1 base from V and 1 from J, leaving 10 bases between them. The CDR3 has 15 residues.

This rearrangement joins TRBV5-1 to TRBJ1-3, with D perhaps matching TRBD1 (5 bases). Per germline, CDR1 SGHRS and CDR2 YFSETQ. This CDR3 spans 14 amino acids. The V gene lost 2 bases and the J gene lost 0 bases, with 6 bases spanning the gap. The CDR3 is CASSFTGSGNTIYF. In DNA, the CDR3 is TGCGCCAGCAGCTTCACAGGCTCTGGAAACACCATATATTTT. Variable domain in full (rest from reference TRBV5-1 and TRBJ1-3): KAGVTQTPRYLIKTRGQQVTLSCSPISGHRSVSWYQQTPGQGLQFLFEYFSETQRNKGNFPGRFSGRQFSNSRSEMNVSTLELGDSALYLCASSFTGSGNTIYFGEGSWLTVV.

In nucleotides, the CDR3 is TGCGCCAGCAGCCAAGGTCACAGGGATCCTAATGAAAAACTGTTTTTT. Protein: CASSQGHRDPNEKLFF. The chain recombines TRBV4-3 with TRBJ1-4; tentative D call: TRBD1 (6 bases). Trimming took 1 base from V and 3 from J, leaving 12 bases between them. The germline CDR1 and CDR2 sequences are LGHNA and YSLEER. The CDR3 has 16 residues.

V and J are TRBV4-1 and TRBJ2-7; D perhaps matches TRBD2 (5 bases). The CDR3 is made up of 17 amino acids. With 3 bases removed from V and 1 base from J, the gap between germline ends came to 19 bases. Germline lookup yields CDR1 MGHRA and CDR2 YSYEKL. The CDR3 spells CASSHRDGVRESYEQYF. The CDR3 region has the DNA TGCGCCAGCAGCCACCGAGATGGGGTTCGGGAATCCTACGAGCAGTACTTC.

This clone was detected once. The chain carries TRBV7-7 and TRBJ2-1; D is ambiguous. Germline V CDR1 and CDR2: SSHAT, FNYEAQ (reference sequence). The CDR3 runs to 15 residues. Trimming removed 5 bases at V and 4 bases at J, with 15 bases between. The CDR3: CASSVDIAPYNEQFF. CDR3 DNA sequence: TGTGCCAGCAGCGTAGACATAGCCCCTTACAATGAGCAGTTCTTC.

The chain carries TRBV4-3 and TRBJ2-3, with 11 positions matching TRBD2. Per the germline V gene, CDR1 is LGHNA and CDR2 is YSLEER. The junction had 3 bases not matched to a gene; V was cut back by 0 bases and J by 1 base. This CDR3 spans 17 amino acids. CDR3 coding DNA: TGCGCCAGCAGCCAAGAAACTAGCGGGGGTGGCACAGATACGCAGTATTTT. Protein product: CASSQETSGGGTDTQYF.

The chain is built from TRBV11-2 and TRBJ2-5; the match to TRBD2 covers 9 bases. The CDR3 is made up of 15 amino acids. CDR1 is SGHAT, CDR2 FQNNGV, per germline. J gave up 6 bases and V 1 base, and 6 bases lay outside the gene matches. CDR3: CASSLGVSGSKTQYF. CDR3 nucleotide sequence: TGTGCCAGCAGCTTAGGTGTTAGCGGGAGTAAGACCCAGTACTTC.

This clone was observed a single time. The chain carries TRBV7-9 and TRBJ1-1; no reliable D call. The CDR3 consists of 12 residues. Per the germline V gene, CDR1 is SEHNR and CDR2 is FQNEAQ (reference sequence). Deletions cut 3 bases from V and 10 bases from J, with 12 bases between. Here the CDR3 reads CASSLTERVAFF. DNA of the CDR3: TGTGCCAGCAGCTTGACGGAGCGGGTAGCTTTCTTT. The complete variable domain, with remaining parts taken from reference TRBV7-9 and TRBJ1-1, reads DTGVSQNPRHKITKRGQNVTFRCDPISEHNRLYWYRQTLGQGPEFLTYFQNEAQLEKSRLLSDRFSAERPKGSFSTLEIQRTEQGDSAMYLCASSLTERVAFFGQGTRLTVV.

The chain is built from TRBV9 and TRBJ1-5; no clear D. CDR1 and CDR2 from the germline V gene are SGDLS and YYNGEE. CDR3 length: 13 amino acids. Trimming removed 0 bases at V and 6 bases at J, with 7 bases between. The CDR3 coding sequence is TGTGCCAGCAGCGTAGGGTACGGTCAGCCCCAGCATTTT. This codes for CASSVGYGQPQHF.

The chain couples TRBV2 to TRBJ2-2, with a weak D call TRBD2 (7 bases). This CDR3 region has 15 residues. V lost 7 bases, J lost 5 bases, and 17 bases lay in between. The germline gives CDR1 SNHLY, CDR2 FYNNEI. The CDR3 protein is CASIIGGRRTGELFF. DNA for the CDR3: TGTGCCAGCATTATCGGGGGGCGACGGACCGGGGAGCTGTTTTTT. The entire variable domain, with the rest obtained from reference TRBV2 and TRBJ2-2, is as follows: EPEVTQTPSHQVTQMGQEVILRCVPISNHLYFYWYRQILGQKVEFLVSFYNNEISEKSEIFDDQFSVERPDGSNFTLKIRSTKLEDSAMYFCASIIGGRRTGELFFGEGSRLTVL.

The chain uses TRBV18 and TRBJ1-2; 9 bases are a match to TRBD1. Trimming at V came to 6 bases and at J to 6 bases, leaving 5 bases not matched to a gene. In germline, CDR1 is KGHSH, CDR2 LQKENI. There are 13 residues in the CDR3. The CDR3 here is CASSPRTGDGYTF. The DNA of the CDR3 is TGTGCCAGCTCGCCTAGGACAGGGGATGGCTACACCTTC. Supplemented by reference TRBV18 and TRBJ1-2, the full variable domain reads NAGVMQNPRHLVRRRGQEARLRCSPMKGHSHVYWYRQLPEEGLKFMVYLQKENIIDESGMPKERFSAEFPKEGPSILRIQQVVRGDSAAYFCASSPRTGDGYTFGSGTRLTVV.

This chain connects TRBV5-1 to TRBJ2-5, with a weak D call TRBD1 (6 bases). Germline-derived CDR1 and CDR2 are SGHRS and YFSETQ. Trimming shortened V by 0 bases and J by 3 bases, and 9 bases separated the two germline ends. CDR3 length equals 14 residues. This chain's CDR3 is CASSLVPGEETQYF. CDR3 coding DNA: TGCGCCAGCAGCTTGGTTCCAGGGGAAGAGACCCAGTACTTC.

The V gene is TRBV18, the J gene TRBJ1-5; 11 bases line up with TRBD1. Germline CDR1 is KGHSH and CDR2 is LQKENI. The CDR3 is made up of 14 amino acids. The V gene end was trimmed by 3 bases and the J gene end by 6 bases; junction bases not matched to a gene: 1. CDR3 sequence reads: CASSPGQGAQPQHF. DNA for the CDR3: TGTGCCAGCTCACCCGGACAGGGGGCTCAGCCCCAGCATTTT.

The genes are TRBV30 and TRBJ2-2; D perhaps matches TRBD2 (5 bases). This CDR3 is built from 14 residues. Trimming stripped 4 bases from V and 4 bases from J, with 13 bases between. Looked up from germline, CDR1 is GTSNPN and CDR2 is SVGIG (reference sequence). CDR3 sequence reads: CAWIREIGTGELFF. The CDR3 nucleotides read TGTGCCTGGATTAGGGAGATCGGCACCGGGGAGCTGTTTTTT.

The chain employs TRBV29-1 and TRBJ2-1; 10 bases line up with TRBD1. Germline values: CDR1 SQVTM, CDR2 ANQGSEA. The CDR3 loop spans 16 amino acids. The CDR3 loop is CAGTRRGQGWRDEQFF. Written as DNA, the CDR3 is TGCGCCGGAACCCGCCGGGGACAGGGGTGGAGGGATGAGCAGTTCTTC.

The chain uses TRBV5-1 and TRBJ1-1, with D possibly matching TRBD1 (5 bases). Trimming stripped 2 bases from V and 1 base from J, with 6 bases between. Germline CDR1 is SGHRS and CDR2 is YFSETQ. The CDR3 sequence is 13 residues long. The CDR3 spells CASSLQENTEAFF. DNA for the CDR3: TGCGCCAGCAGCTTACAGGAGAACACTGAAGCTTTCTTT.

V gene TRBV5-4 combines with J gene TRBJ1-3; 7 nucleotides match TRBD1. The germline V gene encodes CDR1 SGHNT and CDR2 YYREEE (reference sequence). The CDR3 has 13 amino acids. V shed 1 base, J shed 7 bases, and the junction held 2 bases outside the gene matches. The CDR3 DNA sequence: TGTGCCAGCAGCTTGAGGGGGCGGAACACCATATATTTT. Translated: CASSLRGRNTIYF.

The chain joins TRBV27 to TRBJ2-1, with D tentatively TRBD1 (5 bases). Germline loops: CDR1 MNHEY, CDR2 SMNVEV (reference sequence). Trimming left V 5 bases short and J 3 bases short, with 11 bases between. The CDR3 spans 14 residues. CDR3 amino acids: CASSLRGSYNEQFF. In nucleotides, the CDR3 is TGTGCCAGCAGTCTAAGGGGAAGCTACAATGAGCAGTTCTTC.

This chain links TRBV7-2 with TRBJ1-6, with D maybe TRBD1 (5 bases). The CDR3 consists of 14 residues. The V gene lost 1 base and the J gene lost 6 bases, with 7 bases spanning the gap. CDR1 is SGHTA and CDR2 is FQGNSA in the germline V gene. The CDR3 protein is CASSLDGGNSPLHF. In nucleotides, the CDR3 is TGTGCCAGCAGCTTAGACGGGGGTAATTCACCCCTCCACTTT.